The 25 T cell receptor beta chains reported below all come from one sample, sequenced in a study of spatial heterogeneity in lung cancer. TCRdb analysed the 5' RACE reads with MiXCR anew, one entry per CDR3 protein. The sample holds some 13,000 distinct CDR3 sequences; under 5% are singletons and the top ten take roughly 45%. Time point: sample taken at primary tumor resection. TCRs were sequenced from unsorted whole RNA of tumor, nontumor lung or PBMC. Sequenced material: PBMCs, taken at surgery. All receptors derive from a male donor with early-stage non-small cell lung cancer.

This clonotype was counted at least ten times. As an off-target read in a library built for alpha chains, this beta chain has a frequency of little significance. The CDR3 coding sequence is TGTGCCAGCAGTTTAGAGGCAGGCAGGAATTCACCCCTCCACTTT. Its translation: CASSLEAGRNSPLHF. The genes are TRBV12-3 or TRBV12-4 and TRBJ1-6, with no clear D. V dropped 1 base and J dropped 7 bases, with 11 bases sitting between them. CDR3 length: 15 amino acids.

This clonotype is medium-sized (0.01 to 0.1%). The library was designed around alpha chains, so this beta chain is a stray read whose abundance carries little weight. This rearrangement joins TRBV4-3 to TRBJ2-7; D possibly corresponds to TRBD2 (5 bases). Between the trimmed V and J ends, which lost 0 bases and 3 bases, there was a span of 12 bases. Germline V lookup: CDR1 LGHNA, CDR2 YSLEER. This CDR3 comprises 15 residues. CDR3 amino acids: CASSQDAFGDYEQYF. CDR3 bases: TGCGCCAGCAGCCAAGATGCCTTCGGGGACTACGAGCAGTACTTC.

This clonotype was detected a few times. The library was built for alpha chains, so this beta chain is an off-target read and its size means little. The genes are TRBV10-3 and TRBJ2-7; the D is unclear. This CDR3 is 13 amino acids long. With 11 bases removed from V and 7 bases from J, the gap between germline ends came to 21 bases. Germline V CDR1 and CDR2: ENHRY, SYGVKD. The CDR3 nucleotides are TGTGCCGCCTACAACCAGGCCCTCCAGGAGCAGTACTTC. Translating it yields CAAYNQALQEQYF.

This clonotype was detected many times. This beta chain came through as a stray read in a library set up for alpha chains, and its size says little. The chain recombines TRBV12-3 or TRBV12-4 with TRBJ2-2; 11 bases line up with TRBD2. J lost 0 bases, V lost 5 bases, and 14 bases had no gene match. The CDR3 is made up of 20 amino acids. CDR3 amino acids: CASSPTPGTSGYANTGELFF. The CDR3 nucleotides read TGTGCCAGCAGTCCCACCCCCGGGACTAGCGGTTACGCGAACACCGGGGAGCTGTTTTTT.

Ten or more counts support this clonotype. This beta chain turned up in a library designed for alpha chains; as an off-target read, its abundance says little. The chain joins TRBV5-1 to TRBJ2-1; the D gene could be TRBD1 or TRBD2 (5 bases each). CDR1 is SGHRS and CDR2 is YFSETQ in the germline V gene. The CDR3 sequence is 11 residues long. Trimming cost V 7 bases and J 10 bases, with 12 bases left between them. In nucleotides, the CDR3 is TGCGCCAGCCGATTAGAGGGGGAGCAGTTCTTC. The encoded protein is CASRLEGEQFF.

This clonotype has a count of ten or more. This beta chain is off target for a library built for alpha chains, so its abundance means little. DNA of the CDR3: TGCGCCAGCAGCTTGATTCTAGCGGGAGGGAAGGATGAGCAGTTCTTC. Amino acid sequence: CASSLILAGGKDEQFF. J is TRBJ2-1 and V is TRBV5-1; the match to TRBD2 covers 12 bases. The trim removed 1 base at V and 8 bases at J, leaving 7 bases unmatched. This CDR3 region has 16 residues. Germline V gives CDR1 SGHRS, CDR2 YFSETQ.

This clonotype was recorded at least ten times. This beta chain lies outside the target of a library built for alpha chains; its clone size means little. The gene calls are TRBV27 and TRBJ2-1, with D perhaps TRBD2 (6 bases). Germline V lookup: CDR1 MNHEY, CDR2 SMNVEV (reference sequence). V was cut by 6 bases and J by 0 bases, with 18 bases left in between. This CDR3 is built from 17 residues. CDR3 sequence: CASRPSGETRSYNEQFF. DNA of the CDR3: TGTGCCAGCAGACCATCGGGGGAGACTCGCTCCTACAATGAGCAGTTCTTC.

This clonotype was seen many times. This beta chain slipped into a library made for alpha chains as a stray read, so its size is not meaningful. The CDR3 nucleotides read TGCAGTGCTAGGGAGGGGGCGAGGGACAATGAGCAGTTCTTC. Protein: CSAREGARDNEQFF. This chain joins TRBV20-1 and TRBJ2-1; a possible D gene is TRBD1 (7 bases). The CDR3 has 14 amino acids. Germline V gives CDR1 DFQATT, CDR2 SNEGSKA (reference sequence). V lost 3 bases and J lost 5, with 14 bases in between.

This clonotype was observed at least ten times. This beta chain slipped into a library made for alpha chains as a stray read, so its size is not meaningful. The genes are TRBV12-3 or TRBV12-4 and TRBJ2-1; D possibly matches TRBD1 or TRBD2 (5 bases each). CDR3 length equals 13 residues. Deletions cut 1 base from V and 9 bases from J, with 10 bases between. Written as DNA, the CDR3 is TGTGCCAGCAGTTTAGGGCATGGGACTGAGCAGTTCTTC. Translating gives CASSLGHGTEQFF.

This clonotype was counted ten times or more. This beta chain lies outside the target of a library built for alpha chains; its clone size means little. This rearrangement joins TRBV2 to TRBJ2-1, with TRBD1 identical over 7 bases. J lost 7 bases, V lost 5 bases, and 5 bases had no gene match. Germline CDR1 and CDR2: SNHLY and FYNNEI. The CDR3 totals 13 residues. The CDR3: CASSRDRSNEQFF. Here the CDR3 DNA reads TGTGCCAGCAGTCGGGACAGATCAAATGAGCAGTTCTTC.

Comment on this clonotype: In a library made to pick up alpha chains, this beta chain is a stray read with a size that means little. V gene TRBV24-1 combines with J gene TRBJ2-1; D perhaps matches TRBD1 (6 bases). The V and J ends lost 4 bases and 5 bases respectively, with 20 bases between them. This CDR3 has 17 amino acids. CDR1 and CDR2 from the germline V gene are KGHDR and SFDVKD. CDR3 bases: TGTGCCACCAGTGACCATACAACAACAGGGCCCAACAATGAGCAGTTCTTC. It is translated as CATSDHTTTGPNNEQFF.

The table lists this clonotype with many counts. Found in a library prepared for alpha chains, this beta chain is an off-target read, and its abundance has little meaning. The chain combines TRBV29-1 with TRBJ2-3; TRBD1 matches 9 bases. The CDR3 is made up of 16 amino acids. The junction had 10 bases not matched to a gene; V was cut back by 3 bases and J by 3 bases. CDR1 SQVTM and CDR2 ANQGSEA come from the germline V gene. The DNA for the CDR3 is TGCAGCGTTGAGGGGGGAATCGACAGGGGGACAGATACGCAGTATTTT. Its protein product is CSVEGGIDRGTDTQYF.

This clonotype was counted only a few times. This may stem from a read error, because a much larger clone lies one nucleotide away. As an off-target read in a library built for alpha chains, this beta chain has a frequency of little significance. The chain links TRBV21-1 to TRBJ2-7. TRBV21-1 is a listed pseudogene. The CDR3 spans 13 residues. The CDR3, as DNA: TGTGTCAGCAGCGACAGGACCCCTTACGAGCAGTACTTC. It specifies CVSSDRTPYEQYF.

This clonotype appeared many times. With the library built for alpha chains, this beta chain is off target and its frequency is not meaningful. The CDR3 spells CAWSLRDSYEQYF. For the CDR3, the DNA is TGTGCCTGGAGCCTTAGAGACTCCTACGAGCAGTACTTC. This chain links TRBV30 with TRBJ2-7, with D uncertain. Germline-derived CDR1 and CDR2 are GTSNPN and SVGIG (reference sequence). The V and J ends lost 3 bases and 0 bases respectively, with 9 bases between them. The CDR3 totals 13 residues. The variable domain in full, with the rest retrieved from reference TRBV30 and TRBJ2-7, is SQTIHQWPATLVQPVGSPLSLECTVEGTSNPNLYWYRQAAGRGLQLLFYSVGIGQISSEVPQNLSASRPQDRQFILSSKKLLLSDSGFYLCAWSLRDSYEQYFGPGTRLTVT.

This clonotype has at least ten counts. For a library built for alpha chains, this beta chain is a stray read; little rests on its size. CDR3 in DNA: TGTGCCAGCAGCTTTACCTCCACCGGGGAGCTGTTTTTT. Translation: CASSFTSTGELFF. The V gene is TRBV7-3, the J gene TRBJ2-2; D is uncertain. Trimming took 3 bases from V and 4 from J, leaving 6 bases between them. This CDR3 comprises 13 residues. Germline V gives CDR1 SGHTA, CDR2 FQGTGA.

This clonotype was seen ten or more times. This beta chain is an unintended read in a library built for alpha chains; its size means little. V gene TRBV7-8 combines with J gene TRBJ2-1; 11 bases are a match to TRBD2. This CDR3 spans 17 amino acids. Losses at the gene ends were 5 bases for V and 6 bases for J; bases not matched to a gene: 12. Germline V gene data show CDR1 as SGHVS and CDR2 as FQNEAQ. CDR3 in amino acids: CASSHAVAGGPSNEQFF. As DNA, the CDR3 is TGTGCCAGCAGCCATGCCGTAGCGGGAGGGCCTAGCAATGAGCAGTTCTTC.

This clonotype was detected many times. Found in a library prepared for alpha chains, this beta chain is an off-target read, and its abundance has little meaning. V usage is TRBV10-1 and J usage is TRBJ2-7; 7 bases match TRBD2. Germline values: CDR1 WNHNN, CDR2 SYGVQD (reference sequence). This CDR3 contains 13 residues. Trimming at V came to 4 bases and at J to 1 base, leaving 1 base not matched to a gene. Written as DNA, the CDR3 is TGCGCCAGCAGTGCAGCGGGATCCTACGAGCAGTACTTC. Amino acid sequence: CASSAAGSYEQYF.

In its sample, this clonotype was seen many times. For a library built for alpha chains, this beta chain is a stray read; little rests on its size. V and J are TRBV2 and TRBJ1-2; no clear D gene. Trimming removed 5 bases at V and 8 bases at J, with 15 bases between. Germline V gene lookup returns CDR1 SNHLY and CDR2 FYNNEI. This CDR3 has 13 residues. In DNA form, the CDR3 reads TGTGCCAGCAGTTCCCTAGGCAGGAACGGCTACACCTTC. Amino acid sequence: CASSSLGRNGYTF. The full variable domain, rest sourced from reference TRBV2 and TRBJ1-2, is EPEVTQTPSHQVTQMGQEVILRCVPISNHLYFYWYRQILGQKVEFLVSFYNNEISEKSEIFDDQFSVERPDGSNFTLKIRSTKLEDSAMYFCASSSLGRNGYTFGSGTRLTVV.

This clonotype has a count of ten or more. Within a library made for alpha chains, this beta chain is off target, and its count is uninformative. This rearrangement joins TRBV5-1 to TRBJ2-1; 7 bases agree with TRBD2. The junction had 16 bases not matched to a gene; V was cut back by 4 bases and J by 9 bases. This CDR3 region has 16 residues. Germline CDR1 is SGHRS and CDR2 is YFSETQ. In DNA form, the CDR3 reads TGCGCCAGCAGCCTCATCGGGAGTAGGGGCGGGAGTGAGCAGTTCTTC. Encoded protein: CASSLIGSRGGSEQFF.

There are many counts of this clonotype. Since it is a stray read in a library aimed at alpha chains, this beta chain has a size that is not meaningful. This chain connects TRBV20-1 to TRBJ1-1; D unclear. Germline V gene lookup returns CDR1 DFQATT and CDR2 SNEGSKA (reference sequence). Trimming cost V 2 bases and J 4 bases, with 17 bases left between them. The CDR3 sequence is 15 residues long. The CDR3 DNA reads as TGCAGTGCTAGACCCGCGGGAGCCCGGGGCACTGAAGCTTTCTTT. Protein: CSARPAGARGTEAFF.

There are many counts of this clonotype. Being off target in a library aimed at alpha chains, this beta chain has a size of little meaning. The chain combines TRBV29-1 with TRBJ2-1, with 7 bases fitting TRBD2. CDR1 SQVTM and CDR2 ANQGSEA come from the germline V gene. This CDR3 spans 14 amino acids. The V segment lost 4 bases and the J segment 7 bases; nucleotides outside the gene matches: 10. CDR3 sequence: CSVVERDWQNEQFF. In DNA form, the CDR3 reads TGCAGCGTTGTGGAGCGGGACTGGCAAAATGAGCAGTTCTTC.

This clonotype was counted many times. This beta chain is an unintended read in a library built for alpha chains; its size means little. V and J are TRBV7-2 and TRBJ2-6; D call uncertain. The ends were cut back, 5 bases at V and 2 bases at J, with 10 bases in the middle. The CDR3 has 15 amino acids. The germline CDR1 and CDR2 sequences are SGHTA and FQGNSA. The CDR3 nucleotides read TGTGCCAGCAGCCTGGAGTCCACTGGGGCCAACGTCCTGACTTTC. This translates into CASSLESTGANVLTF.

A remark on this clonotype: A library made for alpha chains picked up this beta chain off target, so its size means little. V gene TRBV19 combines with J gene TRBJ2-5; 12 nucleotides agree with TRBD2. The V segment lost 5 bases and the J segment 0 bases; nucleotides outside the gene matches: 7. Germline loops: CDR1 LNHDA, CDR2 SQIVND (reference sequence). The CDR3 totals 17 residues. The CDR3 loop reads CASSLLAGGLYQETQYF. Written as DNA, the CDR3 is TGTGCCAGTAGTCTCCTAGCGGGAGGGTTGTACCAAGAGACCCAGTACTTC.

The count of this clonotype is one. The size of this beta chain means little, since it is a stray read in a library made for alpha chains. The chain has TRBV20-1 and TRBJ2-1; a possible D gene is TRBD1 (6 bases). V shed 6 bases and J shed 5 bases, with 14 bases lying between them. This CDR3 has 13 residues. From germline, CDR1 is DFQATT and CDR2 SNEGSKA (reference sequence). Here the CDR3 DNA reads TGCAGTGCCCCAGGGACAAAACACAATGAGCAGTTCTTC. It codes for CSAPGTKHNEQFF.

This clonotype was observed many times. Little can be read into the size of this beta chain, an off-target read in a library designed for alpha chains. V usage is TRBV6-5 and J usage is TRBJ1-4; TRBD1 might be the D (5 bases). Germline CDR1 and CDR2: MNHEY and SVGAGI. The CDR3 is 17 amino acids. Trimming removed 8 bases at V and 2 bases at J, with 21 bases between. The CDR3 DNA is TGTGCCAGCTCTCTTCGGGGGTCAGCGGGCACTAATGAAAAACTGTTTTTT. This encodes CASSLRGSAGTNEKLFF.